Shown below are 3 T cell receptor beta chains from a single sample sequenced in a study of cytomegalovirus exposure and HLA in healthy donors. The PCR was carried out with 60 Vbeta primers and 13 Jbeta primers. Generated by immunoSEQ multiplex PCR, the TCRdb table keeps only in-frame clones and is missing some. The sample holds 200,000 to 250,000 clones; 82% are singletons and the top ten take more than 0.5%. Source material: PBMCs. The receptors were gathered from a middle-aged woman in good health and CMV-seronegative.

The V and J genes are TRBV2 and TRBJ2-2, with 10 bases fitting TRBD1. This CDR3 spans 14 amino acids. The V gene end was trimmed by 8 bases and the J gene end by 2 bases; junction bases not matched to a gene: 2. In germline, CDR1 is SNHLY, CDR2 FYNNEI. The CDR3 DNA reads as TGTGCCAGCGGACAGGGGGATAACACCGGGGAGCTGTTTTTT. Translated, it gives CASGQGDNTGELFF.

The chain employs TRBV7-9 and TRBJ2-7; no reliable D call. Germline V gives CDR1 SEHNR, CDR2 FQNEAQ (reference sequence). V lost 2 bases to trimming and J lost 5 bases, with 7 bases between them. This CDR3 has 12 amino acids. CDR3 DNA: TGTGCCAGCAGCTTAAACGGAGACGAGCAGTACTTC. Its protein is CASSLNGDEQYF.

This chain joins TRBV7-9 and TRBJ2-1, with 15 positions matching TRBD2. V gave up 2 bases and J gave up 9 bases; unmatched junction bases: 5. This CDR3 spans 16 amino acids. The germline gives CDR1 SEHNR, CDR2 FQNEAQ (reference sequence). CDR3 sequence reads: CASSLPGLAGGFEQFF. CDR3 in DNA: TGTGCCAGCAGCTTACCGGGACTAGCGGGGGGATTTGAGCAGTTCTTC.